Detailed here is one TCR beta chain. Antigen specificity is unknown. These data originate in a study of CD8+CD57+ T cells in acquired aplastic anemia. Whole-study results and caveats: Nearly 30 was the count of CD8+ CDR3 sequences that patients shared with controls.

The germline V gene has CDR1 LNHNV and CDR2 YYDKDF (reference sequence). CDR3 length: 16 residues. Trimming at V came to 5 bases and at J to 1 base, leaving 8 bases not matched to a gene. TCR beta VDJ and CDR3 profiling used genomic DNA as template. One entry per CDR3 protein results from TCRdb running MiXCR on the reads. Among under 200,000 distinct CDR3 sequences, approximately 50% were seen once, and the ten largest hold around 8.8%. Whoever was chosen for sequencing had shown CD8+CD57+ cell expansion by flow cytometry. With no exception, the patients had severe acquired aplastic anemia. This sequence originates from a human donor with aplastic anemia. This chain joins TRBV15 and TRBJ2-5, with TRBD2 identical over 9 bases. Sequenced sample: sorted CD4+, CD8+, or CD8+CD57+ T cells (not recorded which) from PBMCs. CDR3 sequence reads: CATSRSPRGGQETQYF. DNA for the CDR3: TGTGCCACCAGCCGTAGCCCGCGGGGGGGCCAAGAGACCCAGTACTTC.